The sequence of this T cell receptor (beta chain) was determined in a study of cytomegalovirus exposure and HLA in healthy donors. The trim removed 1 base at V and 7 bases at J, leaving 7 bases unmatched. This CDR3 comprises 16 residues. Germline V gene data show CDR1 as SEHNR and CDR2 as FQNEAQ (reference sequence). Researchers ran the PCR with 60 Vbeta and 13 Jbeta primers. The repertoire was sequenced with immunoSEQ multiplex PCR; TCRdb's copy has only in-frame clones and lacks some. The data contain approximately 110,000 clones, about three quarters of them singletons. This chain uses TRBV7-9 with TRBJ2-4; 10 bases are shared with TRBD1. The specimen was PBMCs. The clonotype originates from a woman aged 55-69 years in good health and CMV-seropositive. In DNA form, the CDR3 reads TGTGCCAGCAGCTTAGATCTTGGACAGGGGGGGAACATTCAGTACTTC. Protein: CASSLDLGQGGNIQYF. Full variable domain (remainder filled in from reference TRBV7-9 and TRBJ2-4): DTGVSQNPRHKITKRGQNVTFRCDPISEHNRLYWYRQTLGQGPEFLTYFQNEAQLEKSRLLSDRFSAERPKGSFSTLEIQRTEQGDSAMYLCASSLDLGQGGNIQYFGAGTRLSVL.